What follows are 10 T cell receptor beta chains derived from one specimen sequenced in a study of vaccination and CD4 T cells after COVID-19. Treatment denoted: approximately nine-day PBMC culture with coronavirus spike peptide pools or control peptides (ViraFEST assay). Sequenced with the Oncomine TCR Beta short-read assay was DNA taken from cultured CD4+ T cells. One entry per CDR3 protein, called by TCRdb with MiXCR from the PCR reads. This table holds approximately 21,000 distinct CDR3 sequences, 60% found once. Their target antigens are unknown. Here the sequenced sample was CD4+ T cells from blood, cultured in vitro, taken after SARS-CoV-2 vaccination. These receptors all come from a human donor who received a COVID-19 vaccine.

The rearrangement uses TRBV5-1 and TRBJ1-1; possibly TRBD1 for D (5 bases). This CDR3 comprises 14 residues. Germline-derived CDR1 and CDR2 are SGHRS and YFSETQ. Trimming removed 6 bases from V and 3 bases from J, with 15 bases in between. DNA of the CDR3: TGCGCCAGCACTCAGATAAGGGGTGACACTGAAGCTTTCTTT. This codes for CASTQIRGDTEAFF.

V and J are TRBV12-3 or TRBV12-4 and TRBJ2-5, with 11 nucleotides matching TRBD1. The CDR3 covers 14 residues. The V and J ends lost 8 bases and 5 bases, in that order; junction bases with no gene match: 7. The CDR3 here is CASRRTGGDETQYF. Written as DNA, the CDR3 is TGTGCCAGCCGTAGGACAGGGGGCGACGAGACCCAGTACTTC.

The rearrangement links TRBV7-9 to TRBJ1-3; D call uncertain. Germline CDR1 is SEHNR and CDR2 is FQNEAQ (reference sequence). V lost 5 bases to trimming and J lost 4 bases, with 15 bases between them. This CDR3 is 15 amino acids long. Here the CDR3 DNA reads TGTGCCAGCAGCCCCCCTGAGGCCGAAGGAAACACCATATATTTT. Its translation: CASSPPEAEGNTIYF.

The chain carries TRBV27 and TRBJ1-1; TRBD1 is a possible D gene (6 bases). With 2 bases removed from V and 2 bases from J, the gap between germline ends came to 9 bases. Germline V gene lookup returns CDR1 MNHEY and CDR2 SMNVEV (reference sequence). The CDR3 is 14 residues long. The CDR3 protein is CASSLRGANTEAFF. The CDR3 DNA follows: TGTGCCAGCAGTTTACGGGGGGCAAACACTGAAGCTTTCTTT.

This rearrangement joins TRBV6-1 to TRBJ1-2; D is uncertain. The CDR3 consists of 14 residues. V lost 3 bases to trimming and J lost 0 bases, with 8 bases between them. Germline V gene sequence: CDR1 MNHNS, CDR2 SASEGT. CDR3 DNA sequence: TGTGCCAGCAGTGACGGTATCCCTAACTATGGCTACACCTTC. This codes for CASSDGIPNYGYTF.

This clonotype has just a few counts. This sequence joins TRBV24-1 and TRBJ1-2; D is possibly TRBD1 (6 bases). The V gene lost 3 bases and the J gene lost 3 bases, with 13 bases spanning the gap. Germline assignment: CDR1 KGHDR and CDR2 SFDVKD. The length of the CDR3 is 15 residues. This chain's CDR3 is CATSDQSAGDYGYTF. Written as DNA, the CDR3 is TGTGCCACCAGTGATCAGTCCGCAGGGGACTATGGCTACACCTTC.

Regarding this clonotype: The junction does not match germline at one end; this may be a read error. This chain connects TRBV11-2 to TRBJ1-2; D is ambiguous. CDR3 size: 11 residues. The V gene's germline CDR1 is SGHAT and CDR2 FQNNGV. This CDR3 is CASSLDRIASF. CDR3 in DNA: TGTGCCAGCAGCTTAGATAGGATTGCATCCTTC.

The chain has TRBV6-1 and TRBJ1-2; 7 nucleotides align to TRBD1. The CDR3 is made up of 14 amino acids. Germline CDR1 reads MNHNS; CDR2 reads SASEGT. V shed 6 bases, J shed 5 bases, and the junction held 9 bases outside the gene matches. The CDR3 coding sequence is TGTGCCAGCAGACCCGGACAGGAGGTTTATGGCTACACCTTC. This gives the protein CASRPGQEVYGYTF.

V is TRBV20-1 and J is TRBJ2-7; 9 nucleotides align to TRBD2. This CDR3 region has 15 residues. J was trimmed by 6 bases and V by 0 bases; bases with no gene match: 9. Germline V lookup: CDR1 DFQATT, CDR2 SNEGSKA (reference sequence). The CDR3: CSARDLAGRKVEQYF. In DNA, the CDR3 is TGCAGTGCTAGAGATCTAGCGGGGCGTAAGGTCGAGCAGTACTTC.

This chain joins TRBV11-3 and TRBJ2-3; no clear D gene. The germline CDR1 and CDR2 sequences are SGHNT and YENEEA. The germline V and J ends were trimmed by 5 bases and 4 bases, with 7 bases remaining between them. This CDR3 comprises 12 residues. The CDR3 sequence: CASSPTPDTQYF. CDR3 coding DNA: TGTGCCAGCAGCCCCACCCCAGATACGCAGTATTTT.